The text below deals with one TCR beta chain. No antigen is known for it. The data were taken from a study of identifying expanded T cells in peripheral blood. Findings and limits, study-wide: Two-week clone count variance significantly increased as total template count grew. Over approximately two and four weeks, about 15 and 19 clones changed, versus roughly 1.1 between replicates.

TCRdb's copy holds only in-frame clones and misses some; the assay was immunoSEQ multiplex PCR. The sample has tens of thousands of clones; 88% are singletons. This CDR3 is built from 16 residues. V shed 3 bases and J 5 bases; nucleotides not matched to a gene: 9. CDR1 is LNHNV, CDR2 YYDKDF, per germline (reference sequence). The rearrangement links TRBV15 to TRBJ2-1; 8 bases agree with TRBD1. This sequence originates from a person between 18 and 75 years old in good health. The source material was blood. The CDR3 reads CATSSLGQVVDNEQFF. CDR3 coding DNA: TGTGCCACCAGCAGCCTGGGACAGGTCGTCGACAATGAGCAGTTCTTC.